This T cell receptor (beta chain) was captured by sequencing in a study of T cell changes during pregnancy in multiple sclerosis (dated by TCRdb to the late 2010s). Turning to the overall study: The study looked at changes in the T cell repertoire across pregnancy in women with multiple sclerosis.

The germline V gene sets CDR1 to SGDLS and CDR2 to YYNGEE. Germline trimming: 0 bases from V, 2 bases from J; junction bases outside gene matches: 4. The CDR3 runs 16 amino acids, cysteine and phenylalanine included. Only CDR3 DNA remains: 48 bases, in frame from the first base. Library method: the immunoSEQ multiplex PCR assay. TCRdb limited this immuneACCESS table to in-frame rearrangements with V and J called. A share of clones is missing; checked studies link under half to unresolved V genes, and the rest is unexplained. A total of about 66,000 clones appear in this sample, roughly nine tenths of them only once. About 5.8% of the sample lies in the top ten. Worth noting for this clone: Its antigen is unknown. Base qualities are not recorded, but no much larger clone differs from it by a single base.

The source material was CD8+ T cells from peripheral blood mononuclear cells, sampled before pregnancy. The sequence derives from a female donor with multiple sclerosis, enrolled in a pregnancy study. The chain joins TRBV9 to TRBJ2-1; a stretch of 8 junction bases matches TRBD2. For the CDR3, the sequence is CASSVVRAGAYNEQFF. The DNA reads TGTGCCAGCAGCGTAGTGAGAGCGGGGGCCTACAATGAGCAGTTCTTC.